This is a list of T cell receptor beta chains from one sample in a study of shared clonotypes between healthy human individuals. The data were produced by immunoSEQ multiplex PCR, yet TCRdb's version contains in-frame clones alone and is incomplete. The profile covers under 1,100,000 clones, with around 78% appearing a single time and 0.55% to 0.7% taken by the ten largest. Sequenced: memory CD4+ T cells from PBMCs. The receptors were gathered from a man between 18 and 29 years old in good health. Some clones in this sample may be carry-over from other donors' samples. The CDR3 runs from the conserved cysteine through the conserved F or W. The D gene is left open where the match is weak. Rows may omit the clone size; those that give it use once, few, many or a size class.

CASSPDSMNTEAFF | TGTGCCAGCTCTCCGGACAGCATGAACACTGAAGCTTTCTTT | 14 | NA | NA | TRBJ1-1 | TRBV18
CASSQERRTGAGYTF | TGTGCCAGCAGCCAAGAAAGGCGGACAGGGGCCGGCTACACCTTC | 15 | TRBD1 | NA | TRBJ1-2 | TRBV4-2
CASRKGANDYGYTF | TGTGCCAGCAGGAAGGGGGCTAATGATTATGGCTACACCTTC | 14 | TRBD1 | NA | TRBJ1-2 | TRBV6-1
CAWSYGYHSGNTIYF | TGTGCCTGGAGTTACGGATACCACTCTGGAAACACCATATATTTT | 15 | NA | few | TRBJ1-3 | TRBV30
CASSYPQGTSGGQYF | TGTGCCAGCAGTTACCCGCAGGGCACTAGCGGCGGGCAGTACTTC | 15 | TRBD2 | NA | TRBJ2-7 | TRBV6-6
CASSLGGKQPQHF | TGTGCCAGCAGTTTGGGCGGAAAGCAGCCCCAGCATTTT | 13 | NA | NA | TRBJ1-5 | TRBV28
CASKLSAANEKLFF | TGTGCCAGTAAACTCTCCGCAGCTAATGAAAAACTGTTTTTT | 14 | NA | NA | TRBJ1-4 | TRBV19
CASSLAVASGVTGELFF | TGCGCCAGCAGCTTGGCCGTCGCTAGCGGAGTAACCGGGGAGCTGTTTTTT | 17 | TRBD2 | few | TRBJ2-2 | TRBV5-1
CATRTSVVDGYTF | TGTGCCACCCGGACATCGGTCGTGGATGGCTACACCTTC | 13 | NA | NA | TRBJ1-2 | TRBV6-5
CASSPGVSGPEDTQYF | TGTGCCAGCAGCCCAGGGGTGAGCGGCCCTGAAGATACGCAGTATTTT | 16 | NA | NA | TRBJ2-3 | TRBV7-6
CATTYRVSNYGYTF | TGTGCCACTACCTACAGGGTCTCTAACTATGGCTACACCTTC | 14 | NA | NA | TRBJ1-2 | TRBV28
CSVTDGGSNQPQHF | TGCAGCGTCACTGATGGGGGGAGCAATCAGCCCCAGCATTTT | 14 | NA | few | TRBJ1-5 | TRBV29-1
CASRKGQNLETQYF | TGTGCCAGCAGGAAGGGACAGAATCTTGAGACCCAGTACTTC | 14 | TRBD1 | NA | TRBJ2-5 | TRBV6-1
CASSPRGAGANTGELFF | TGTGCCAGCTCACCACGTGGAGCGGGAGCAAACACCGGGGAGCTGTTTTTT | 17 | TRBD2 | many | TRBJ2-2 | TRBV18
CASSIDPRYSNQPQHF | TGTGCCAGTAGTATAGATCCTAGGTATAGCAATCAGCCCCAGCATTTT | 16 | NA | NA | TRBJ1-5 | TRBV19
CASSPLKGGLAPSENIQYF | TGCGCCAGCAGCCCCCTGAAGGGCGGACTAGCGCCCTCCGAAAACATTCAGTACTTC | 19 | TRBD2 | few | TRBJ2-4 | TRBV4-1
CAISDLWVKGAIEQYF | TGTGCCATCAGTGATCTATGGGTAAAGGGGGCGATCGAGCAGTACTTC | 16 | TRBD1 | NA | TRBJ2-7 | TRBV10-3
CATGTGRNQPQHF | TGTGCCACCGGGACAGGACGCAATCAGCCCCAGCATTTT | 13 | TRBD1 | NA | TRBJ1-5 | TRBV19
CASRAPGGLDNQPQHF | TGTGCCAGTAGGGCCCCGGGAGGGCTCGACAATCAGCCCCAGCATTTT | 16 | NA | NA | TRBJ1-5 | TRBV19
CASTPGVGTEAFF | TGTGCCAGCACCCCCGGGGTGGGGACTGAAGCTTTCTTT | 13 | NA | NA | TRBJ1-1 | TRBV27
CASSPELGTGGDGYTF | TGCGCCAGCAGCCCTGAACTAGGGACAGGGGGCGATGGCTACACCTTC | 16 | TRBD1 | few | TRBJ1-2 | TRBV5-1
CASSLALASYNEQFF | TGTGCCAGCAGCTTAGCGCTAGCCTCCTACAATGAGCAGTTCTTC | 15 | NA | NA | TRBJ2-1 | TRBV11-3
CANQRRGGDEQYF | TGTGCCAACCAACGCAGGGGAGGGGACGAGCAGTACTTC | 13 | NA | NA | TRBJ2-7 | TRBV28
CASSLAARGELFF | TGTGCCAGCAGCTTGGCCGCGAGGGGGGAGCTGTTTTTT | 13 | NA | NA | TRBJ2-2 | TRBV5-4
CASSLFGRSNTEAFF | TGTGCCAGTAGCCTATTCGGACGGTCCAACACTGAAGCTTTCTTT | 15 | NA | NA | TRBJ1-1 | TRBV19
CASSTGRATEAFF | TGTGCCAGCAGTACCGGACGGGCCACTGAAGCTTTCTTT | 13 | NA | NA | TRBJ1-1 | TRBV6-5
CASSFLAGGAETQYF | TGTGCCAGCAGCTTTCTAGCGGGAGGGGCGGAGACCCAGTACTTC | 15 | TRBD2 | NA | TRBJ2-5 | TRBV2
CASSYDGGKNQPQHF | TGTGCCAGCAGTTATGACGGGGGGAAGAACCAGCCCCAGCATTTT | 15 | NA | NA | TRBJ1-5 | TRBV6-6
CASSPGTSASTDTQYF | TGTGCCAGTAGCCCCGGGACTAGCGCTAGCACAGATACGCAGTATTTT | 16 | TRBD2 | NA | TRBJ2-3 | TRBV19
CASSYYTEAFF | TGTGCCAGCAGTTACTACACTGAAGCTTTCTTT | 11 | NA | few | TRBJ1-1 | TRBV6-6
CASSQDPSRGGQETQYF | TGCGCCAGCAGCCAAGATCCGTCCAGGGGGGGCCAAGAGACCCAGTACTTC | 17 | NA | NA | TRBJ2-5 | TRBV4-1
CASRGQGGMDYGYTF | TGTGCCAGCAGAGGACAGGGAGGAATGGACTATGGCTACACCTTC | 15 | TRBD1 | NA | TRBJ1-2 | TRBV6-1
CASSVAVGRLADTQYF | TGTGCCAGCAGCGTAGCGGTGGGCCGGTTGGCAGATACGCAGTATTTT | 16 | NA | NA | TRBJ2-3 | TRBV9
CASSPGGIEGQFF | TGCGCCAGCAGCCCCGGGGGCATCGAGGGGCAGTTCTTC | 13 | NA | few | TRBJ2-1 | TRBV4-3
CASSSPGGASGRTETQYF | TGTGCCAGCAGTTCCCCCGGGGGGGCTAGCGGGAGAACTGAGACCCAGTACTTC | 18 | TRBD2 | NA | TRBJ2-5 | TRBV28
CASSPAQRESTGELFF | TGTGCCAGCTCACCGGCCCAGCGGGAGTCTACCGGGGAGCTGTTTTTT | 16 | TRBD2 | NA | TRBJ2-2 | TRBV18
CAWRIQGWGYGYTF | TGTGCCTGGAGAATACAGGGTTGGGGCTATGGCTACACCTTC | 14 | NA | few | TRBJ1-2 | TRBV30
CASKDRGVGGYGYTF | TGTGCCAGCAAGGACAGGGGAGTAGGAGGGTATGGCTACACCTTC | 15 | TRBD1 | NA | TRBJ1-2 | TRBV6-6
CASSPEAGFGEQFF | TGTGCCAGCAGCCCGGAGGCGGGATTTGGTGAGCAGTTCTTC | 14 | NA | NA | TRBJ2-1 | TRBV7-2
CASSLGGGTFETQYF | TGTGCCAGCAGCTTAGGGGGCGGGACTTTTGAGACCCAGTACTTC | 15 | NA | NA | TRBJ2-5 | TRBV7-9
CASSQTLGVGSAGELFF | TGTGCCAGCAGCCAGACGTTAGGGGTAGGATCCGCCGGGGAGCTGTTTTTT | 17 | NA | NA | TRBJ2-2 | TRBV5-4
CASSSGPNSPLHF | TGTGCCAGCAGCTCCGGTCCGAATTCACCCCTCCACTTT | 13 | NA | few | TRBJ1-6 | TRBV7-2
CASSRQVQTGELFF | TGTGCCAGCAGCCGACAGGTACAAACCGGGGAGCTGTTTTTT | 14 | NA | NA | TRBJ2-2 | TRBV5-4
CASEEPGDRGNRNQPQHF | TGTGCCAGCGAGGAGCCCGGGGACAGGGGAAATCGCAATCAGCCCCAGCATTTT | 18 | TRBD1 | NA | TRBJ1-5 | TRBV9
CASSPGGDLSGNTIYF | TGTGCCAGCAGCCCAGGGGGGGATCTCTCTGGAAACACCATATATTTT | 16 | TRBD1 | NA | TRBJ1-3 | TRBV6-6
CASSPGLAGSRETQYF | TGTGCCAGCAGCCCGGGACTAGCGGGATCCCGGGAGACCCAGTACTTC | 16 | TRBD2 | NA | TRBJ2-5 | TRBV28
CASSPEGAFNQPQHF | TGTGCCAGCAGCCCTGAAGGGGCCTTCAATCAGCCCCAGCATTTT | 15 | NA | NA | TRBJ1-5 | TRBV2
CASSVFLSGNTIYF | TGTGCCAGCAGTGTATTCCTCTCTGGAAACACCATATATTTT | 14 | NA | NA | TRBJ1-3 | TRBV2
CASSEQGLVNTEAFF | TGTGCCAGCAGTGAACAGGGTTTGGTGAACACTGAAGCTTTCTTT | 15 | NA | NA | TRBJ1-1 | TRBV2
CASSLDQTSTDTQYF | TGTGCCAGCAGTTTAGACCAGACTAGCACAGATACGCAGTATTTT | 15 | NA | NA | TRBJ2-3 | TRBV28